A selection of T cell receptor beta chains follows, all from one sample in a study of T-cell reconstitution after alpha-beta-depleted transplantation in children. One entry per CDR3 protein results from TCRdb running MiXCR on the PCR reads. The sample includes almost 400,000 distinct CDR3 sequences, roughly 20% seen only once; the top ten take 3.8%. The sequenced sample was PBMCs from the stem cell graft donor, obtained from the stem cell graft. These receptors came from a human donor who donated a stem cell graft to a child with acute myeloid leukemia. CDR3s include the opening cysteine and the closing phenylalanine or tryptophan. The D gene is left open where the match is weak. A clone size is listed for some rows: how often the clone was seen (once, few, many), or a class if it is expanded.

abundance: few
v_gene: TRBV24-1
d_gene: NA
j_gene: TRBJ2-2
CDR3nt: TGTGCCACCAGCCACAGGGTAGGGAACACCGGGGAGCTGTTTTTT
CDR3aa: CATSHRVGNTGELFF

abundance: NA
v_gene: TRBV27
d_gene: TRBD2
j_gene: TRBJ2-1
CDR3nt: TGTGCCAGCAGTTTATTAGGTCTAGCGGGAGGGGAGAAGCAGTTCTTC
CDR3aa: CASSLLGLAGGEKQFF

abundance: NA
v_gene: TRBV7-9
d_gene: TRBD1
j_gene: TRBJ2-5
CDR3nt: TGTGCCAGCAGCTTAGTTACAGGGGGTTTGGAGACCCAGTACTTC
CDR3aa: CASSLVTGGLETQYF

abundance: NA
v_gene: TRBV2
d_gene: NA
j_gene: TRBJ2-1
CDR3nt: TGTGCCAGCAGGCCCCTGAAAGAGCAGTTCTTC
CDR3aa: CASRPLKEQFF

abundance: many
v_gene: TRBV5-5
d_gene: TRBD1
j_gene: TRBJ2-7
CDR3nt: TGTGCCAGCAGCTTAGGGGACAGGGGGACCTACGAGCAGTACTTC
CDR3aa: CASSLGDRGTYEQYF

abundance: few
v_gene: TRBV6-5
d_gene: NA
j_gene: TRBJ1-5
CDR3nt: TGTGCCAGCAGTTACTCGTCAAACACCGCAACAGGGAGGAGGCAGCCCCAGCATTTT
CDR3aa: CASSYSSNTATGRRQPQHF

abundance: NA
v_gene: TRBV7-2
d_gene: NA
j_gene: TRBJ2-5
CDR3nt: TGTGCCAGCAGCCGGACAGAAAGCCCAAACCAGTACTTC
CDR3aa: CASSRTESPNQYF

abundance: many
v_gene: TRBV29-1
d_gene: NA
j_gene: TRBJ2-5
CDR3nt: TGCAGCGTTGCTCTTTCCAGGGGTGGCCAAGAGACCCAGTACTTC
CDR3aa: CSVALSRGGQETQYF

abundance: NA
v_gene: TRBV20-1
d_gene: NA
j_gene: TRBJ1-4
CDR3nt: TGCAGTGCTGGAGACCCGGCCACGGGGAAAAAACTGTTTTTT
CDR3aa: CSAGDPATGKKLFF

abundance: many
v_gene: TRBV9
d_gene: TRBD1
j_gene: TRBJ2-7
CDR3nt: TGTGCCAGCAGCGGCCGGGACAGCTCCTACGAGCAGTACTTC
CDR3aa: CASSGRDSSYEQYF

abundance: NA
v_gene: TRBV27
d_gene: TRBD1
j_gene: TRBJ1-3
CDR3nt: TGTGCCAGCAGTCTCAGGGGGGCGGACACCATATATTTT
CDR3aa: CASSLRGADTIYF

abundance: NA
v_gene: TRBV5-1
d_gene: NA
j_gene: TRBJ2-7
CDR3nt: TGCGCCAGCAGCCGGTCGGACAGCTACGAGCAGTACTTC
CDR3aa: CASSRSDSYEQYF

abundance: few
v_gene: TRBV12-3/TRBV12-4
d_gene: NA
j_gene: TRBJ2-3
CDR3nt: TGTGCCAGCAGTCCAGTACGGGGCCCCGGCGACACGCAGTATTTT
CDR3aa: CASSPVRGPGDTQYF

abundance: few
v_gene: TRBV5-1
d_gene: NA
j_gene: TRBJ2-5
CDR3nt: TGCGCCAGCGGTGAGGGGGGATTCGACCAAGAGACCCAGTACTTC
CDR3aa: CASGEGGFDQETQYF

abundance: few
v_gene: TRBV28
d_gene: NA
j_gene: TRBJ2-7
CDR3nt: TGTGCCAGCGGCACGGCAGGGTCCGAGCAGTACTTC
CDR3aa: CASGTAGSEQYF

abundance: few
v_gene: TRBV20-1
d_gene: TRBD1
j_gene: TRBJ2-1
CDR3nt: TGCAGTGCTAGGGACAGGGGTGGGCCCTCATACAATGAGCAGTTCTTC
CDR3aa: CSARDRGGPSYNEQFF

abundance: few
v_gene: TRBV7-2
d_gene: NA
j_gene: TRBJ2-4
CDR3nt: TGTGCCAGCAGCCCCCGGGACACGGCCAAAAACATTCAGTACTTC
CDR3aa: CASSPRDTAKNIQYF

abundance: many
v_gene: TRBV7-2
d_gene: TRBD2
j_gene: TRBJ2-3
CDR3nt: TGTGCCAGCAGCTTAGCGGCGGGGGACACAGATACGCAGTATTTT
CDR3aa: CASSLAAGDTDTQYF

abundance: few
v_gene: TRBV7-2
d_gene: NA
j_gene: TRBJ2-2
CDR3nt: TGTGCCAGCAGCTTAACCCCCAGCGGTACCGGGGAGCTGTTTTTT
CDR3aa: CASSLTPSGTGELFF

abundance: few
v_gene: TRBV5-1
d_gene: TRBD1
j_gene: TRBJ2-1
CDR3nt: TGCGCCAGCAGCTTGGGGGGGACAGGGGTTGCGACGAATGAGCAGTTCTTC
CDR3aa: CASSLGGTGVATNEQFF

abundance: NA
v_gene: TRBV27
d_gene: NA
j_gene: TRBJ2-1
CDR3nt: TGTGCCAGCAGAGAGGCGAGCTCCTACAATGAGCAGTTCTTC
CDR3aa: CASREASSYNEQFF

abundance: NA
v_gene: TRBV2
d_gene: TRBD2
j_gene: TRBJ2-2
CDR3nt: TGTGCCAGCACGATAGCGGGAATTCAAGGGGAGCTGTTTTTT
CDR3aa: CASTIAGIQGELFF

abundance: NA
v_gene: TRBV7-9
d_gene: TRBD2
j_gene: TRBJ2-7
CDR3nt: TGTGCCAGCAGCCATAGGACTAGCCCAACCTACGAGCAGTACTTC
CDR3aa: CASSHRTSPTYEQYF

abundance: NA
v_gene: TRBV20-1
d_gene: NA
j_gene: TRBJ2-2
CDR3nt: TGCAGTGCTAGACAGGACTACCGAAACACCGGGGAGCTGTTTTTT
CDR3aa: CSARQDYRNTGELFF

abundance: few
v_gene: TRBV12-3/TRBV12-4
d_gene: TRBD2
j_gene: TRBJ2-5
CDR3nt: TGTGCCAGCAGTTCGAGGACTAGCGGGAGTACGGAGACCCAGTACTTC
CDR3aa: CASSSRTSGSTETQYF

abundance: many
v_gene: TRBV6-2/TRBV6-3
d_gene: TRBD2
j_gene: TRBJ2-1
CDR3nt: TGTGCCAGCAGTTACGAGATAGCGGGTGAGCAGTTCTTC
CDR3aa: CASSYEIAGEQFF

abundance: many
v_gene: TRBV20-1
d_gene: NA
j_gene: TRBJ1-5
CDR3nt: TGCAGTGCTAGGTGGACGAGGGCGGATCAGCCCCAGCATTTT
CDR3aa: CSARWTRADQPQHF

abundance: NA
v_gene: TRBV20-1
d_gene: TRBD2
j_gene: TRBJ2-7
CDR3nt: TGCAGTGCTAGAGATATGCCTAGCGGGGACCAACCGAACTACGAGCAGTACTTC
CDR3aa: CSARDMPSGDQPNYEQYF

abundance: NA
v_gene: TRBV20-1
d_gene: NA
j_gene: TRBJ2-3
CDR3nt: TGCAGTGCTCGGGGACTGGAAGGTACCCCGGGTACGCAGTATTTT
CDR3aa: CSARGLEGTPGTQYF

abundance: many
v_gene: TRBV24-1
d_gene: NA
j_gene: TRBJ2-3
CDR3nt: TGTGCCACCAGTGATATAGCGTATGGCACAGATACGCAGTATTTT
CDR3aa: CATSDIAYGTDTQYF

abundance: few
v_gene: TRBV12-3/TRBV12-4
d_gene: TRBD1
j_gene: TRBJ1-5
CDR3nt: TGTGCCAGCAGCCCCCCGGGACAGGGCAATCAGCCCCAGCATTTT
CDR3aa: CASSPPGQGNQPQHF

abundance: NA
v_gene: TRBV29-1
d_gene: NA
j_gene: TRBJ1-1
CDR3nt: TGCAGCGTTGTCCTTAGGGGACGGATAGCTGAAGCTTTCTTT
CDR3aa: CSVVLRGRIAEAFF

abundance: NA
v_gene: TRBV24-1
d_gene: NA
j_gene: TRBJ2-3
CDR3nt: TGTGCCACCAGTGAAGCTGCCGACACCTCCATAAAGTATTTT
CDR3aa: CATSEAADTSIKYF

abundance: NA
v_gene: TRBV29-1
d_gene: TRBD1
j_gene: TRBJ1-1
CDR3nt: TGCAGCGCCATACAGGGGGGGGACACTGAAGCTTTCTTT
CDR3aa: CSAIQGGDTEAFF

abundance: NA
v_gene: TRBV7-9
d_gene: NA
j_gene: TRBJ1-3
CDR3nt: TGTGCCAGCAGGGGCAGGACTGGAAACACCATATATTTT
CDR3aa: CASRGRTGNTIYF

abundance: few
v_gene: TRBV7-6
d_gene: NA
j_gene: TRBJ2-7
CDR3nt: TGTGCCAGCAGCCCGATGTCCGTAAGAGACGAGCAGTACTTC
CDR3aa: CASSPMSVRDEQYF

abundance: NA
v_gene: TRBV11-2
d_gene: TRBD1
j_gene: TRBJ2-3
CDR3nt: TGTGCCAGCAGCTTCCCCGCACAGGGGGCTACAGATACGCAGTATTTT
CDR3aa: CASSFPAQGATDTQYF

abundance: many
v_gene: TRBV20-1
d_gene: TRBD2
j_gene: TRBJ2-3
CDR3nt: TGCAGTGCGGAACTAGCGGTGGGCACAGATACGCAGTATTTT
CDR3aa: CSAELAVGTDTQYF

abundance: many
v_gene: TRBV6-1
d_gene: NA
j_gene: TRBJ2-3
CDR3nt: TGTGCCAGCAAGGGACTGAGCACAGATACGCAGTATTTT
CDR3aa: CASKGLSTDTQYF

abundance: NA
v_gene: TRBV24-1
d_gene: NA
j_gene: TRBJ2-1
CDR3nt: TGTGCCACCAGTGATTTGCAGGAGCAGTTCTTC
CDR3aa: CATSDLQEQFF

abundance: few
v_gene: TRBV3-1
d_gene: TRBD1
j_gene: TRBJ2-7
CDR3nt: TGTGCCAGCAGCCAGGTGGACAGGGGCGAGCAGTACTTC
CDR3aa: CASSQVDRGEQYF

abundance: many
v_gene: TRBV27
d_gene: TRBD1
j_gene: TRBJ1-1
CDR3nt: TGTGCCAGCGGACCGGACAGGCCGAATGAAGCTTTCTTT
CDR3aa: CASGPDRPNEAFF

abundance: NA
v_gene: TRBV7-3
d_gene: NA
j_gene: TRBJ2-5
CDR3nt: TGTGCCAGCAGCTCGGGACTCCCTCCCGGTGGGGAGACCCAGTACTTC
CDR3aa: CASSSGLPPGGETQYF

abundance: once
v_gene: TRBV24-1
d_gene: NA
j_gene: TRBJ1-2
CDR3nt: TGTGCCACCAGTGTCGGCAGCTATGGCTACACCTTC
CDR3aa: CATSVGSYGYTF

abundance: many
v_gene: TRBV20-1
d_gene: NA
j_gene: TRBJ2-7
CDR3nt: TGCAGTGCTAGACGCGAGCAGTACTTC
CDR3aa: CSARREQYF

abundance: many
v_gene: TRBV20-1
d_gene: NA
j_gene: TRBJ2-7
CDR3nt: TGCAGGGAACCGGGACTTTTACATTACGAGCAGTACTTC
CDR3aa: CREPGLLHYEQYF

abundance: NA
v_gene: TRBV6-1
d_gene: TRBD1
j_gene: TRBJ1-5
CDR3nt: TGTGCCAGCAGCAGGACAGGTTTTGGCAATCAGCCCCAGCATTTT
CDR3aa: CASSRTGFGNQPQHF

abundance: NA
v_gene: TRBV20-1
d_gene: NA
j_gene: TRBJ2-3
CDR3nt: TGCAGTGCTAGGGCTAGCGTGGTTGGGGCAGATACGCAGTATTTT
CDR3aa: CSARASVVGADTQYF

abundance: many
v_gene: TRBV20-1
d_gene: NA
j_gene: TRBJ2-7
CDR3nt: TGCAGTGCTCCTGACGGGCCTCCCTACGAGCAGTACTTC
CDR3aa: CSAPDGPPYEQYF

abundance: few
v_gene: TRBV4-2
d_gene: TRBD2
j_gene: TRBJ2-7
CDR3nt: TGTGCCAGCAGAAAATCCGGGACTAGCGGCTACGAGCAGTACTTC
CDR3aa: CASRKSGTSGYEQYF